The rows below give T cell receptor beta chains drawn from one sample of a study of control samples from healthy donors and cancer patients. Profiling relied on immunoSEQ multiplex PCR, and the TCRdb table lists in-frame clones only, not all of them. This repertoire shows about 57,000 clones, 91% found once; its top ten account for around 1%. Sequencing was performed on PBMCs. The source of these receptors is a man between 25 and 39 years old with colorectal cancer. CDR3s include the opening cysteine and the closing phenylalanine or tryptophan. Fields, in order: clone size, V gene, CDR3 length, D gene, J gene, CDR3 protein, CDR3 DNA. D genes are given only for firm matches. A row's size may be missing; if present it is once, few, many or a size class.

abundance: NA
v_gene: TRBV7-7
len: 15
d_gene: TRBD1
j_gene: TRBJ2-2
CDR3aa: CASSPGTGVTGELFF
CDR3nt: TGTGCCAGCAGCCCCGGGACAGGGGTAACCGGGGAGCTGTTTTTT

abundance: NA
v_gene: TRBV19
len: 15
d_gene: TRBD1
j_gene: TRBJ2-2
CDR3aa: CASSPGQEITGELFF
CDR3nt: TGTGCCAGTAGCCCGGGACAGGAGATCACCGGGGAGCTGTTTTTT

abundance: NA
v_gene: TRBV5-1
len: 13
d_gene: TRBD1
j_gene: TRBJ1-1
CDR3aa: CASSSRTGGRAFF
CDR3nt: TGCGCCAGCAGCTCCAGGACAGGGGGGCGCGCTTTCTTT

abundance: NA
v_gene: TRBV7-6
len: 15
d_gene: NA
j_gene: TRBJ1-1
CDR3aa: CASSRNQGGDTEAFF
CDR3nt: TGTGCCAGCAGCCGTAACCAAGGGGGGGACACTGAAGCTTTCTTT

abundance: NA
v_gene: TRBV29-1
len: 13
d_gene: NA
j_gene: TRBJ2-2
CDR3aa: CSVEPRNTGELFF
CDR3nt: TGCAGCGTTGAACCGCGGAACACCGGGGAGCTGTTTTTT

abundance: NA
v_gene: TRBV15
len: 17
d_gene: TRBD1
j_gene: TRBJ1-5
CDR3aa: CATSPGTGRYSNQPQHF
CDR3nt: TGTGCCACCAGCCCCGGGACAGGGCGTTATAGCAATCAGCCCCAGCATTTT

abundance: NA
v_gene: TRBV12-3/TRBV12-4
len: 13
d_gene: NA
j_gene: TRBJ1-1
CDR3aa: CASSLTLNTEAFF
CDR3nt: TGTGCCAGCAGTCTGACACTGAACACTGAAGCTTTCTTT

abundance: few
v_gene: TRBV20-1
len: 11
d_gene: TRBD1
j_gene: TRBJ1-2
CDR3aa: CSARGTGGYTF
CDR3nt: TGCAGTGCCCGGGGGACAGGGGGTTACACCTTC

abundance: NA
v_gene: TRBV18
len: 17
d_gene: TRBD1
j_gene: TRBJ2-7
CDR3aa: CASSPTTAWDSSYEQYF
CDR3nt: TGTGCCAGCTCACCCACCACCGCTTGGGACAGTTCCTACGAGCAGTACTTC

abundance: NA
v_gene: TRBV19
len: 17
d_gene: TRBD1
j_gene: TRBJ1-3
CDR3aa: CASSKPRTGWTGNTIYF
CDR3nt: TGTGCCAGTAGTAAACCCCGGACAGGTTGGACTGGAAACACCATATATTTT

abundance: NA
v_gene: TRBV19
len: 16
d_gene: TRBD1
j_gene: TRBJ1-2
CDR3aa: CASSIPDRGNDYGYTF
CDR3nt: TGTGCCAGTAGTATCCCGGACAGGGGGAATGACTATGGCTACACCTTC

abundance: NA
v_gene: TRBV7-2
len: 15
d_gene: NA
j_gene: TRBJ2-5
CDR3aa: CASSSPLGVQETQYF
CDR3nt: TGTGCCAGCAGCTCCCCGTTGGGGGTACAAGAGACCCAGTACTTC

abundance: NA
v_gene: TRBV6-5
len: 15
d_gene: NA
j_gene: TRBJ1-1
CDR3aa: CASGNRLTLNTEAFF
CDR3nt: TGTGCCAGCGGAAACCGACTTACCCTGAACACTGAAGCTTTCTTT

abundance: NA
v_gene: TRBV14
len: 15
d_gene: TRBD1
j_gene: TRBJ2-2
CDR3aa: CASSSRTGGTGELFF
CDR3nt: TGTGCCAGCAGCTCCCGGACAGGGGGAACCGGGGAGCTGTTTTTT

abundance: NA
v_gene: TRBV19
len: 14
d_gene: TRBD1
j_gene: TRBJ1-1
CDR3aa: CATRLDRTNTEAFF
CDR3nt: TGTGCCACCAGATTGGACAGGACGAACACTGAAGCTTTCTTT

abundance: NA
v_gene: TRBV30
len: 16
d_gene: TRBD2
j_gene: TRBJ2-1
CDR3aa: CAWSVGLAGGYNEQFF
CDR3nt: TGTGCCTGGAGTGTTGGACTAGCGGGGGGATACAATGAGCAGTTCTTC

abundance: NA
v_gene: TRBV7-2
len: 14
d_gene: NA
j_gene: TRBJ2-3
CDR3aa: CASSLAGTPSTQYF
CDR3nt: TGTGCCAGCAGCTTAGCGGGGACTCCCTCTACGCAGTATTTT

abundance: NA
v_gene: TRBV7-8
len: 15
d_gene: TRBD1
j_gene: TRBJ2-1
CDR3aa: CASSPDRISYNEQFF
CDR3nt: TGTGCCAGCAGCCCGGACAGGATCTCCTACAATGAGCAGTTCTTC

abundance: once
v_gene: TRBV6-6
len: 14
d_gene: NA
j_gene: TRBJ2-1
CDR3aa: CASSPAREYNEQFF
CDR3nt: TGTGCCAGCAGCCCCGCCAGGGAATACAATGAGCAGTTCTTC

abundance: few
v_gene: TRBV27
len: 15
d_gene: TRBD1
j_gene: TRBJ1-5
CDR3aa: CASSLSGGIGQPQHF
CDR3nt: TGTGCCAGCAGTTTATCAGGGGGCATCGGTCAGCCCCAGCATTTT

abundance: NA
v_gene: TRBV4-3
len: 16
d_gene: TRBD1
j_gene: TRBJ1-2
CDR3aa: CASSLLDRGQDYGYTF
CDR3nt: TGCGCCAGCAGCCTTCTCGACAGGGGGCAGGACTATGGCTACACCTTC

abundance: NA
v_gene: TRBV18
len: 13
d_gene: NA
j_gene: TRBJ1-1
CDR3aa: CASSPLQGSEAFF
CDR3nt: TGTGCCAGCTCACCACTTCAAGGGTCTGAAGCTTTCTTT

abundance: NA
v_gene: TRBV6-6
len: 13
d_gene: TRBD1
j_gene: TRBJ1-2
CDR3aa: CASRTGTEDGYTF
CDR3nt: TGTGCCAGCAGGACCGGGACAGAGGATGGCTACACCTTC

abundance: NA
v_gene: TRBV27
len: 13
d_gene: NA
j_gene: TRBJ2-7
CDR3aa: CASSLDGWGEQYF
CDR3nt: TGTGCCAGCAGTTTAGACGGGTGGGGAGAGCAGTACTTC

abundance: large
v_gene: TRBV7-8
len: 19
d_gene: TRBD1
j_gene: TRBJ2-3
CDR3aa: CASTLQPGPTGGDTDTQYF
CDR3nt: TGTGCCAGCACCCTACAACCGGGGCCGACAGGGGGAGACACAGATACGCAGTATTTT

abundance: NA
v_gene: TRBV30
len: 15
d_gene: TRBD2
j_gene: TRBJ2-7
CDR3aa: CAWSGEGLASYEQYF
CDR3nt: TGTGCCTGGAGTGGCGAGGGACTAGCGTCCTACGAGCAGTACTTC

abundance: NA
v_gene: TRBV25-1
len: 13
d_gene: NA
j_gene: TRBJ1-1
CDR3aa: CASSEGRNTEAFF
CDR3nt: TGTGCCAGCAGTGAAGGTAGGAACACTGAAGCTTTCTTT

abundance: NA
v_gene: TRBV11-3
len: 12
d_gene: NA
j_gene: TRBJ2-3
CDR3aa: CASSTLGDTQYF
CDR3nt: TGTGCCAGCAGCACCCTGGGAGATACGCAGTATTTT

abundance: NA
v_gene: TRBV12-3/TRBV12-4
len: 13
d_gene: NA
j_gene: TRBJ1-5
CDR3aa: CASRSGRDQPQHF
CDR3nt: TGTGCCAGCCGCTCTGGCCGAGATCAGCCCCAGCATTTT

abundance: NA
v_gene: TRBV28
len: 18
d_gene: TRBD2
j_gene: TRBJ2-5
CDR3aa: CASNVGPQRTSGQETQYF
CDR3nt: TGTGCCAGCAACGTGGGTCCCCAAAGGACTAGCGGGCAAGAGACCCAGTACTTC

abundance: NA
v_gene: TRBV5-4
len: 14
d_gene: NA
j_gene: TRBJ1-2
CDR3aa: CASSLGQRGDGYTF
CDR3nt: TGTGCCAGCAGCTTGGGCCAGAGGGGAGATGGCTACACCTTC

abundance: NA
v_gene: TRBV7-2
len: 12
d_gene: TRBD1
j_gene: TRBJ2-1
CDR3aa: CASSSQGAPGFF
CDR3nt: TGTGCCAGCAGCTCTCAGGGGGCACCGGGGTTCTTC

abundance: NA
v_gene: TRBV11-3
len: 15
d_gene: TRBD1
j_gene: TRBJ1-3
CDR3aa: CASSLIQGSGNTIYF
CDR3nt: TGTGCCAGCAGCTTGATACAGGGGAGTGGAAACACCATATATTTT

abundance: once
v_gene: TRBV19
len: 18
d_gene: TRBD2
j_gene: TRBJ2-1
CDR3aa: CASSIEGVGTSRYNEQFF
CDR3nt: TGTGCCAGTAGTATAGAAGGGGTCGGGACTAGCCGGTACAATGAGCAGTTCTTC

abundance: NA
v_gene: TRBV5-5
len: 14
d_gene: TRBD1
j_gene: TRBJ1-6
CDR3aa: CASSGGQLNSPLHF
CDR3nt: TGTGCCAGCAGCGGGGGACAGCTTAATTCACCCCTCCACTTT

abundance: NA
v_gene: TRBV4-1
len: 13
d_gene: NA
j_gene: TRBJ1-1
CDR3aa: CASSQGGHTEAFF
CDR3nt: TGCGCCAGCAGCCAAGGGGGGCACACTGAAGCTTTCTTT

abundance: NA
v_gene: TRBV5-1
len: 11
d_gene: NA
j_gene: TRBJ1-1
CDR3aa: CASRGGTEAFF
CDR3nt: TGCGCCAGCAGGGGGGGAACTGAAGCTTTCTTT

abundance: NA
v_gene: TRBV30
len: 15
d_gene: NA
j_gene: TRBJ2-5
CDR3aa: CAWSASMGQQETQYF
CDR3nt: TGTGCCTGGAGTGCCTCAATGGGGCAGCAAGAGACCCAGTACTTC

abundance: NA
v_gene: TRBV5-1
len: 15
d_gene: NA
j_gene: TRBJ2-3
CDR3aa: CASSISGTSTDTQYF
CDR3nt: TGCGCCAGCAGCATTAGCGGAACTAGCACAGATACGCAGTATTTT

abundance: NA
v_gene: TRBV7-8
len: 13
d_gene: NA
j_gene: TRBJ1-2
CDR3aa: CASSSAPRDGYTF
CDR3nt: TGTGCCAGCAGCTCAGCCCCCAGGGACGGCTACACCTTC

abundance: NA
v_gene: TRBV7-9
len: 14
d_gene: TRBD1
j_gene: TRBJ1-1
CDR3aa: CASSARQGGTEAFF
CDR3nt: TGTGCCAGCAGCGCACGACAGGGCGGCACTGAAGCTTTCTTT

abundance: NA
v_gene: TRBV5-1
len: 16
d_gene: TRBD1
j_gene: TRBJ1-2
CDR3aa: CASSSLGTGNGDGYTF
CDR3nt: TGCGCCAGCAGCTCCCTTGGGACAGGGAATGGGGATGGCTACACCTTC

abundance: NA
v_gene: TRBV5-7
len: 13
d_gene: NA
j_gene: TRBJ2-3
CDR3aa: CASRPTTTDTQYF
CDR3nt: TGTGCCAGCAGACCCACGACCACAGATACGCAGTATTTT

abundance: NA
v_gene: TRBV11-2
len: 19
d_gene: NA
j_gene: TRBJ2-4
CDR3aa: CASSLGAGRDLGAKNIQYF
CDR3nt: TGTGCCAGCAGCTTAGGGGCAGGAAGGGACTTAGGAGCCAAAAACATTCAGTACTTC

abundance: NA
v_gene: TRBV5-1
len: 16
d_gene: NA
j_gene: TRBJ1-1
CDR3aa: CASSWTKAGRDTEAFF
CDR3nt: TGCGCCAGCAGCTGGACAAAGGCGGGTCGGGACACTGAAGCTTTCTTT

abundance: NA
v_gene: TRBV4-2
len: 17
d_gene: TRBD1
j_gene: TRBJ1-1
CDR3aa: CASSQGIQGAGGTEAFF
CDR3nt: TGTGCCAGCAGCCAAGGGATACAGGGGGCCGGGGGGACTGAAGCTTTCTTT

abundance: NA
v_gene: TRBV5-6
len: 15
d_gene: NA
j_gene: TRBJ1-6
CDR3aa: CASSLIQSYNSPLHF
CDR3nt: TGTGCCAGCAGCTTGATACAGTCATATAATTCACCCCTCCACTTT

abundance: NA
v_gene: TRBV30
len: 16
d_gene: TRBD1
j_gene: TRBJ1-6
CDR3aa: CAWNALSGTGDSPLHF
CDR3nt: TGTGCCTGGAATGCCTTATCCGGGACAGGCGATTCACCCCTCCACTTT

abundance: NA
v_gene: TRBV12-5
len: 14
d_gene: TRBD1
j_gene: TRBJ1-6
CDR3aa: CASGSLDRGSPLHF
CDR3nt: TGTGCTAGTGGTTCTCTGGACAGGGGGTCACCCCTCCACTTT

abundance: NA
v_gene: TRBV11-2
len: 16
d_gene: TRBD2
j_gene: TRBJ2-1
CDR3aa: CASSLEGTSVTNEQFF
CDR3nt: TGTGCCAGCAGCTTAGAAGGGACTAGCGTTACCAATGAGCAGTTCTTC

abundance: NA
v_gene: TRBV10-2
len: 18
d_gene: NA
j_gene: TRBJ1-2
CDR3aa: CASSERGRGSRFNYGYTF
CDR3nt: TGCGCCAGCAGTGAGAGAGGCAGGGGCTCCCGTTTTAACTATGGCTACACCTTC

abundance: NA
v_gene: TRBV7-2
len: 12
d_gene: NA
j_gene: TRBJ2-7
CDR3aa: CASSLLQTEQYF
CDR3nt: TGTGCCAGCAGCTTACTACAGACGGAGCAGTACTTC

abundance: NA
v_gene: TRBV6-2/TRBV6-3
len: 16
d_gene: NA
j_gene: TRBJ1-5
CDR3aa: CASGPHRATREVPQHF
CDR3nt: TGTGCCAGCGGCCCCCACCGGGCCACGCGGGAGGTGCCCCAGCATTTT

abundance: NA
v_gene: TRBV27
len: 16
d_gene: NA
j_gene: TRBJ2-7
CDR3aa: CASSFLRGLGSYEQYF
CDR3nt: TGTGCCAGCAGTTTCCTCAGGGGCCTCGGTTCCTACGAGCAGTACTTC